The next 2 T cell receptor beta chains were all read from a single sample in a study of T cells in Graves' hyperthyroidism and ophthalmopathy. RNA transcripts yielded amplified TCR beta CDR3 regions. First-round RT-PCR with HTBI primers amplified the TCR CDR3 region. TCRdb re-called the multiplex PCR reads through MiXCR, storing one row per CDR3 protein. The data contain about 590,000 distinct CDR3 sequences, approximately 14% of them singletons. The sequencing sample was made of blood. The receptor source for this set is a woman aged 25 to 39 with Graves' hyperthyroidism.

V usage is TRBV7-9 and J usage is TRBJ1-2, with 8 bases identical to TRBD1. CDR3 size: 15 residues. The V segment lost 4 bases and the J segment 4 bases; nucleotides outside the gene matches: 8. Germline CDR1 SEHNR, CDR2 FQNEAQ (reference sequence). The CDR3 spells CASSSPAGGVYGYTF. The CDR3, as DNA: TGTGCCAGCAGCTCCCCCGCAGGGGGCGTCTATGGCTACACCTTC.

The gene calls are TRBV7-8 and TRBJ1-2; D is uncertain. Germline V gives CDR1 SGHVS, CDR2 FQNEAQ. V lost 2 bases and J lost 6, with 13 bases in between. This CDR3 region has 14 residues. The CDR3 DNA is TGTGCCAGCAGCTTACTGCCACCACGGGATGGCTACACCTTC. Protein: CASSLLPPRDGYTF.